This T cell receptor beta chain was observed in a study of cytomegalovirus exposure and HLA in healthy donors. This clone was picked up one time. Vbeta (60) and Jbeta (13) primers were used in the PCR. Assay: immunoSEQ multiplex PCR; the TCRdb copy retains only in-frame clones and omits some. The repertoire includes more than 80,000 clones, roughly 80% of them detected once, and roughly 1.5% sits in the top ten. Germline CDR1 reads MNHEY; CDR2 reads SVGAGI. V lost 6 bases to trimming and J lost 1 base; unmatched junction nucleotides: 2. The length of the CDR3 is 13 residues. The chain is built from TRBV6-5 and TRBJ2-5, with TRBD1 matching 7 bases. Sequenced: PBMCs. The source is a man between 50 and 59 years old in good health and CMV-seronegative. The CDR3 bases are TGTGCCAGCAGACCAGGGGGCCAAGAGACCCAGTACTTC. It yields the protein CASRPGGQETQYF.